These T cell receptor beta chains were read from a single sample in a study of T-cell memory formation after mild COVID-19. TCRdb ran MiXCR on the 5' RACE reads and lists one entry per CDR3 protein. This table has about 270,000 distinct CDR3 sequences, roughly 17% appearing once. The sequencing sample was made of PBMCs or a T cell subset sorted from them (not recorded which). The receptors were gathered from a man in his late teens or twenties who had mild COVID-19 (a few samples of this study predate the infection). Cell type and time point are not known. CDR3s include the opening cysteine and the closing phenylalanine or tryptophan. The order of the fields is clone size, D gene, V gene, J gene, CDR3 DNA, CDR3 protein. A D gene is named only where the DNA matches it firmly. Clone size is not always given. Where it is, it says once, few, many or a class for expanded clones.

few	.	TRBV6-5	TRBJ1-6	TGTGCCAGCAGTTACTCGAAGGTTTCACCCCTCCACTTT	CASSYSKVSPLHF
few	.	TRBV20-1	TRBJ2-7	TGCAGTGCTAGGCCGCGGGGACCGGACGAGCAGTACTTC	CSARPRGPDEQYF
few	.	TRBV6-6	TRBJ1-2	TGTGCCAGCAGTTACTCGAGCTTATCGTCCGTTGGCTACACCTTC	CASSYSSLSSVGYTF
.	.	TRBV24-1	TRBJ2-5	TGTGCCACCAGTGATTTTGGGGCGGGCCAAGAGACCCAGTACTTC	CATSDFGAGQETQYF
few	TRBD1	TRBV30	TRBJ2-7	TGTGCCTGGAGACCTCCCGCCGGGACAGCGAACTCCTACGAGCAGTACTTC	CAWRPPAGTANSYEQYF
few	TRBD1	TRBV5-5	TRBJ1-2	TGTGCCAGCAGCTTGGTGTCAGGGGGCTACTTCTATGGCTACACCTTC	CASSLVSGGYFYGYTF
many	.	TRBV7-2	TRBJ2-7	TGTGCCAGCAGCCCACCCTCCTACGAGCAGTACTTC	CASSPPSYEQYF
few	.	TRBV12-3/TRBV12-4	TRBJ1-2	TGTGCCAGCAGTTTTACTGAGACAGTGTTCTACGGCTACACCTTC	CASSFTETVFYGYTF
.	TRBD1	TRBV3-1	TRBJ1-5	TGTGCCAGCAGTCTTGGACAGGGGGTAGGTCAGCCCCAGCATTTT	CASSLGQGVGQPQHF
.	TRBD2	TRBV7-6	TRBJ2-2	TGTGCCAGCAGCGACAGACTAGCGGGGAACACCGGGGAGCTGTTTTTT	CASSDRLAGNTGELFF
few	.	TRBV3-1	TRBJ1-2	TGTGCCAGCAGCCATCATGAAGGTGGCTACACCTTC	CASSHHEGGYTF
.	TRBD2	TRBV4-3	TRBJ2-7	TGCGCCAGCAGCCAAGATCTAGCGGGGGGCTCCTACGAGCAGTACTTC	CASSQDLAGGSYEQYF
few	.	TRBV2	TRBJ2-1	TGTGCCAGCAGGCAAAGCGGCTACACCTACAATGAGCAGTTCTTC	CASRQSGYTYNEQFF
.	.	TRBV9	TRBJ2-3	TGTGCCAGCAGCGTACGAGGTTCTCCAGATACGCAGTATTTT	CASSVRGSPDTQYF
.	TRBD1	TRBV9	TRBJ1-5	TGTGCCAGCAACAGACAGGGGTATAGCAATCAGCCCCAGCATTTT	CASNRQGYSNQPQHF
.	.	TRBV4-3	TRBJ2-1	TGCGCCAGCAGCCAAGTATCTGGTTACAATGAGCAGTTCTTC	CASSQVSGYNEQFF
many	.	TRBV6-2/TRBV6-3	TRBJ2-3	TGTGCCAGCGGTCTACCCTGGGATACGCAGTATTTT	CASGLPWDTQYF
few	.	TRBV7-2	TRBJ2-3	TGTGCCAGCAGCTACAGGGCAGATACGCAGTATTTT	CASSYRADTQYF
few	.	TRBV3-1	TRBJ1-1	TGTGCCAGCAGCCAATTCGACAGGATGGTATTGAACACTGAAGCTTTCTTT	CASSQFDRMVLNTEAFF
few	.	TRBV4-1	TRBJ1-1	TGCGCCAGCAGCCTAGAAGCCCGGGAAGAAGCTTTCTTT	CASSLEAREEAFF
.	.	TRBV4-2	TRBJ1-2	TGTGCCAGCAGCCAAGATCAAGGACAGCCCTATGGCTACACCTTC	CASSQDQGQPYGYTF
.	.	TRBV9	TRBJ2-2	TGTGCCAGCAGCGTAGTCCCGGGCGGGGAGCTGTTTTTT	CASSVVPGGELFF
few	TRBD2	TRBV10-2	TRBJ2-5	TGCGCCACCCAACCGGCGGGGGGCCAGGAGACCCAGTACTTC	CATQPAGGQETQYF
few	.	TRBV20-1	TRBJ2-1	TGCAGGGCCGGAGGGAGCTCCTACAATGAGCAGTTCTTC	CRAGGSSYNEQFF
few	.	TRBV6-5	TRBJ1-5	TGTGCCAGCAGGCCTGACACGGAACAGCCCCAGCATTTT	CASRPDTEQPQHF
.	.	TRBV6-2/TRBV6-3	TRBJ2-2	TGTGCCAGCAGTTATCTGATACGGAACACCTGGGAGCTGTTTTTT	CASSYLIRNTWELFF
.	.	TRBV11-2	TRBJ2-5	TGTGCCAGCAGCCCCAGTTACAGCGAAGAGACCCAGTACTTC	CASSPSYSEETQYF
.	.	TRBV7-6	TRBJ2-3	TGTGCCAGCAGCATAGAATCAGGCACAGATACGCAGTATTTT	CASSIESGTDTQYF
.	.	TRBV12-3/TRBV12-4	TRBJ2-7	TGTGCCAGCAGTCCGCAGTCGGGTTGGTACGAGCAGTACTTC	CASSPQSGWYEQYF